Listed here are 13 T cell receptor beta chains from one sample, sequenced in a study of blood T cells in healthy people across ages. Through a sample-barcoded 5' primer and a J-beta primer mix, a second PCR was run for 7 to 11 cycles. TCRdb reanalysed the 5' RACE reads using MiXCR and keeps one entry per CDR3 protein. This sample carries about a million distinct CDR3 sequences, just over 50% of them seen once, and the ten largest clones take roughly a fifth. The sequenced material came from blood. The receptors stem from a woman in her sixties or seventies in good health.

CDR3 protein: CASSPGGDPFLNEQFF. The CDR3 region has the DNA TGTGCCAGCAGCCCCGGCGGGGATCCTTTTCTCAATGAGCAGTTCTTC. The gene calls are TRBV3-1 and TRBJ2-1; D possibly corresponds to TRBD2 (6 bases). Between the trimmed V and J ends, which lost 4 bases and 6 bases, there was a span of 19 bases. The V gene's germline CDR1 is LGHDT and CDR2 YNNKEL (reference sequence). This CDR3 is 16 amino acids long.

J is TRBJ1-1 and V is TRBV29-1; perhaps TRBD1 as D (6 bases). The germline CDR1 and CDR2 sequences are SQVTM and ANQGSEA. The CDR3 runs to 10 residues. Trimming removed 3 bases from V and 9 bases from J, with 8 bases in between. The CDR3 here is CSVDRGQAFF. CDR3 bases: TGCAGCGTTGACCGGGGGCAAGCTTTCTTT.

V gene TRBV20-1 combines with J gene TRBJ2-3; 10 bases align to TRBD2. The V and J ends lost 0 bases and 2 bases, in that order; junction bases with no gene match: 11. Germline V gene lookup returns CDR1 DFQATT and CDR2 SNEGSKA (reference sequence). This CDR3 is 18 amino acids long. The CDR3: CSARETSGEALYTDTQYF. CDR3 in DNA: TGCAGTGCTAGAGAAACTAGCGGGGAGGCATTATACACAGATACGCAGTATTTT.

The chain combines TRBV4-3 with TRBJ2-7; the D gene is possibly TRBD2 (6 bases). Germline V gene data show CDR1 as LGHNA and CDR2 as YSLEER. V was pared by 3 bases and J by 5 bases, with 14 bases between. The CDR3 runs to 14 residues. This CDR3 reads CASSHIGTGDEQYF. In DNA, the CDR3 is TGCGCCAGCAGCCATATCGGGACGGGGGACGAGCAGTACTTC.

Of note for this clonotype: An end of the junction does not agree with germline; a read error may underlie this. The chain uses TRBV7-9 and TRBJ2-7, with no clear D. Germline values: CDR1 SEHNR, CDR2 FQNEAQ (reference sequence). CDR3 length equals 12 residues. The CDR3 DNA follows: TGTACCAGCAGCTTAGCTAGCTACGAGCAGTACTTC. Encoded protein: CTSSLASYEQYF.

CDR3 sequence: CASSSGLLTGELFF. CDR3 DNA: TGTGCCAGCAGTTCGGGACTCCTAACCGGGGAGCTGTTTTTT. The chain recombines TRBV6-5 with TRBJ2-2, with D perhaps matching TRBD2 (6 bases). This CDR3 has 14 amino acids. Germline V gene sequence: CDR1 MNHEY, CDR2 SVGAGI. Between the trimmed V and J ends, which lost 4 bases and 5 bases, there was a span of 11 bases.

The chain carries TRBV18 and TRBJ2-5; D is unresolved. Per the germline V gene, CDR1 is KGHSH and CDR2 is LQKENI. The CDR3 totals 13 residues. The V end was cut by 2 bases, the J end by 5 bases, with 9 bases between. CDR3 sequence: CASSPRNPETQYF. CDR3 sequence (DNA): TGTGCCAGCTCACCAAGGAATCCCGAGACCCAGTACTTC.

The chain joins TRBV5-1 to TRBJ2-1; D may be TRBD1 (5 bases). Germline values: CDR1 SGHRS, CDR2 YFSETQ. CDR3 size: 16 residues. Trimming removed 6 bases at V and 1 base at J, with 17 bases between. The CDR3 DNA reads as TGCGCCAGCACCACCCAGGGTTTAGGGTCCTACAATGAGCAGTTCTTC. Its translation: CASTTQGLGSYNEQFF.

This clonotype was seen only a few times. The rearrangement joins TRBV29-1 to TRBJ2-3; D possibly uses TRBD1 or TRBD2 (5 bases each). Germline CDR1 and CDR2: SQVTM and ANQGSEA. This CDR3 has 15 amino acids. The V end lost 7 bases, the J end lost 2 bases, and 19 bases lay between the germline ends. Written as DNA, the CDR3 is TGCAGCGCTTCACTGGAGGACAACCCCACAGATACGCAGTATTTT. Protein: CSASLEDNPTDTQYF.

The CDR3 spells CASSLGLNSPLHF. CDR3 coding DNA: TGTGCCAGCAGCTTAGGTCTGAATTCACCCCTCCACTTT. The chain carries TRBV7-6 and TRBJ1-6; no definite D call. Per germline, CDR1 SGHVS and CDR2 FNYEAQ. V lost 1 base, J lost 7 bases, and 5 bases lay in between. The CDR3 has 13 amino acids.

This clonotype turned up a few times. V usage is TRBV6-1 and J usage is TRBJ2-7; 8 positions agree with TRBD2. Germline CDR1 is MNHNS and CDR2 is SASEGT. The junction had 4 bases not matched to a gene; V was cut back by 8 bases and J by 1 base. This CDR3 comprises 13 residues. The CDR3 spells CASGREGSYEQYF. The CDR3 DNA sequence: TGTGCCAGCGGTCGGGAGGGTTCCTACGAGCAGTACTTC.

This sequence joins TRBV27 and TRBJ2-3, with D perhaps TRBD2 (6 bases). CDR3 length: 16 residues. The V gene's germline CDR1 is MNHEY and CDR2 SMNVEV (reference sequence). V was clipped by 6 bases and J by 1 base, with 17 bases between them. CDR3 nucleotides: TGTGCCAGCAGCCCTACCCCTGGCGGGGGCACAGATACGCAGTATTTT. Protein sequence: CASSPTPGGGTDTQYF.

This clonotype was observed a few times. The chain links TRBV7-2 to TRBJ2-5; 7 nucleotides line up with TRBD1. After removal of 1 base from V and 11 bases from J, the junction contained 10 bases not matched to a gene. The germline gives CDR1 SGHTA, CDR2 FQGNSA. The CDR3 sequence is 14 residues long. The CDR3 protein is CASSLDGTAKEQYF. The CDR3 DNA sequence: TGTGCCAGCAGCTTAGACGGGACAGCCAAAGAGCAGTACTTC.